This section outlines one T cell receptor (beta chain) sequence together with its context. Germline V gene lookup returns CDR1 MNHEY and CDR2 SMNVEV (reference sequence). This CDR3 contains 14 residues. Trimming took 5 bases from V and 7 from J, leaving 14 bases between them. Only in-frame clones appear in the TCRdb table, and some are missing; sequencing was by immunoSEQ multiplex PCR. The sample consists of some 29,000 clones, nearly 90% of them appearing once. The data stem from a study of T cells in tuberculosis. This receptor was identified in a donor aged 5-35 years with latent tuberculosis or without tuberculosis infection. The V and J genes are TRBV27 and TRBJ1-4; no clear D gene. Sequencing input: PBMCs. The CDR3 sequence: CASSVAGFGEKLFF. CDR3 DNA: TGTGCCAGCAGTGTTGCGGGGTTTGGTGAAAAACTGTTTTTT.